A single sample gave rise to the 18 T cell receptor beta chains below, sequenced in a study of regulatory T cells in long-lasting Graves disease. Libraries of TCR beta came from iRepertoire HTBI primers plus Arm-PCR of CDR3 regions. TCRdb re-called the multiplex PCR reads through MiXCR, storing one row per CDR3 protein. The top ten clones hold approximately 9.3% of a sample with 540,000 or so distinct CDR3 sequences, around an eighth of them seen once. The time point here: newly diagnosed GD, antithyroid drugs for less than 3 months. RNA from PBMCs was the source of the TCR library. This sample was shared with a second study, whose subject was T cells in Graves' hyperthyroidism and ophthalmopathy.

The specimen comprised peripheral blood mononuclear cells (PBMCs), sampled at new diagnosis, from a patient treated with antithyroid drugs. The origin of the receptors is a man younger than 45 with Graves disease.

On this clonotype: A far larger clone is one nucleotide away, so this likely arose from a read error. The genes are TRBV7-9 and TRBJ2-1; possibly TRBD2 for D (5 bases). CDR1 is SEHNR, CDR2 FQNEAQ, per germline (reference sequence). This CDR3 spans 15 amino acids. V lost 6 bases and J lost 10, with 22 bases in between. The CDR3 reads CASSVVRGSSYEQFF. CDR3 DNA: TGTGCCAGCAGTGTAGTGAGAGGGTCTTCCTACGAGCAGTTCTTC.

The sample holds many counts of this clonotype. This rearrangement joins TRBV6-1 to TRBJ1-4; D uncertain. This CDR3 has 16 amino acids. Looked up from germline, CDR1 is MNHNS and CDR2 is SASEGT. V was shortened by 1 base and J by 8 bases, with 17 bases between the two germline ends. The CDR3 region has the DNA TGTGCCAGCAGTGAAGGGCCTATGCCCTCCCAAGAAAAACTGTTTTTT. Amino acid sequence: CASSEGPMPSQEKLFF.

Ten or more counts support this clonotype. V is TRBV6-1 and J is TRBJ2-4, with 8 bases aligning to TRBD1. J lost 9 bases, V lost 4 bases, and 2 bases had no gene match. Germline CDR1 and CDR2: MNHNS and SASEGT. The CDR3 has 12 amino acids. CDR3 loop: CASSGTGTIQYF. The CDR3 DNA reads TGTGCCAGCAGTGGGACAGGGACCATTCAGTACTTC.

This clonotype has a count of ten or more. The chain employs TRBV6-1 and TRBJ1-2; maybe TRBD1 (5 bases). Trimming pared 6 bases from V and 5 bases from J, leaving 13 bases between. The CDR3 contains 13 residues. Germline CDR1 MNHNS, CDR2 SASEGT. The CDR3 here is CASSGSEGYGYTF. CDR3 in DNA: TGTGCCAGCAGCGGAAGCGAGGGGTATGGCTACACCTTC.

This clonotype was recorded a few times. The chain's CDR3 is CASSPLDRGPPRGYTF. In DNA form, the CDR3 reads TGTGCCAGCAGCCCGTTGGACAGGGGCCCTCCTCGCGGCTACACCTTC. V is TRBV14 and J is TRBJ1-2, with 9 bases that match TRBD1. Germline CDR1 SGHDN, CDR2 FVKESK. The CDR3 has 16 residues. Losses at the gene ends were 4 bases for V and 8 bases for J; bases not matched to a gene: 14. The complete variable domain, with remaining parts taken from reference TRBV14 and TRBJ1-2, reads EAGVTQFPSHSVIEKGQTVTLRCDPISGHDNLYWYRRVMGKEIKFLLHFVKESKQDESGMPNNRFLAERTGGTYSTLKVQPAELEDSGVYFCASSPLDRGPPRGYTFGSGTRLTVV.

At least ten counts were recorded for this clonotype. The chain joins TRBV4-1 to TRBJ1-2, with a weak D call TRBD1 (6 bases). V shed 2 bases and J shed 7 bases, with 23 bases lying between them. Germline values: CDR1 MGHRA, CDR2 YSYEKL. CDR3 length: 17 residues. CDR3 amino acids: CASSQPLQGAAGRGYTF. The DNA for the CDR3 is TGCGCCAGCAGCCAACCCTTACAGGGAGCCGCAGGTCGTGGCTACACCTTC.

For this clonotype: A much larger clone differs by one base, so this may be a read error. The V call is TRBV5-1, the J call TRBJ1-2, with TRBD1 matching 7 bases. The CDR3 sequence is 14 residues long. Losses at the gene ends were 7 bases for V and 7 bases for J; bases not matched to a gene: 13. Germline loops: CDR1 SGHRS, CDR2 YFSETQ. The CDR3 bases are TGCGCCAGCCGTCCCGGGACAGATCCTTGTGGCTACACCTTC. It encodes CASRPGTDPCGYTF.

This clonotype has more than one count but fewer than ten. The chain recombines TRBV18 with TRBJ2-3; D is possibly TRBD1 (6 bases). The CDR3 totals 15 residues. Trimming removed 2 bases from V and 6 bases from J, with 15 bases in between. Germline V lookup: CDR1 KGHSH, CDR2 LQKENI. CDR3 residues: CASSPEQGVVDTQYF. DNA of the CDR3: TGTGCCAGCTCACCAGAACAGGGTGTGGTGGATACGCAGTATTTT.

The rearrangement links TRBV18 to TRBJ2-7; 11 bases match TRBD2. J gave up 3 bases and V 3 bases, and 7 bases lay outside the gene matches. CDR1 and CDR2 (germline): KGHSH, LQKENI. CDR3 length: 16 amino acids. Here the CDR3 reads CASSPMTTSGNYEQYF. DNA for the CDR3: TGTGCCAGCTCACCGATGACGACTAGCGGGAACTACGAGCAGTACTTC.

This clonotype was detected a few times. The J gene is TRBJ2-1, the V gene TRBV19, with TRBD2 matching over 13 bases. CDR3 length: 17 residues. Germline trimming cut 9 bases from V and 1 base from J; bases unmatched to any gene: 9. The germline gives CDR1 LNHDA, CDR2 SQIVND (reference sequence). The CDR3 DNA reads TGTGCCAGCTCGGGACTAGCGGGGAGCCTTTCCTACAATGAGCAGTTCTTC. Translated: CASSGLAGSLSYNEQFF.

This clonotype was counted between two and nine times. The genes are TRBV20-1 and TRBJ2-7; D perhaps matches TRBD2 (5 bases). V lost 6 bases, J lost 5 bases, and 23 bases lay in between. The CDR3 is 15 amino acids. CDR1 and CDR2 from the germline V gene are DFQATT and SNEGSKA (reference sequence). The CDR3 DNA reads as TGCAGTGCGAGGTTGTCAGGTCGTGGGAGAGACGAGCAGTACTTC. It translates to CSARLSGRGRDEQYF.

V is TRBV10-1 and J is TRBJ2-1; 11 bases map to TRBD1. V was pared by 5 bases and J by 8 bases, with 5 bases of the junction left unmatched. This CDR3 contains 14 residues. Germline CDR1 reads WNHNN; CDR2 reads SYGVQD (reference sequence). CDR3 loop: CASSPGQGGDEQFF. The CDR3 DNA reads as TGCGCCAGCAGTCCGGGACAGGGGGGGGATGAGCAGTTCTTC.

The V call is TRBV5-8, the J call TRBJ2-4; D unclear. From germline, CDR1 is SGHTS and CDR2 YDEGEE. The CDR3 sequence is 16 residues long. V lost 4 bases to trimming and J lost 0 bases, with 14 bases between them. The CDR3, as DNA: TGTGCCAGCAGCAATCAGGCGGTCCTAGCCAAAAACATTCAGTACTTC. It codes for CASSNQAVLAKNIQYF.

The chain employs TRBV19 and TRBJ1-5, with D perhaps TRBD1 (5 bases). Trimming removed 5 bases at V and 6 bases at J, with 20 bases between. This CDR3 has 16 amino acids. The germline V gene has CDR1 LNHDA and CDR2 SQIVND (reference sequence). The CDR3 DNA is TGTGCCAGTAGTGGAGACGCAGGTCCGAGGGGTCAGCCCCAGCATTTT. This translates into CASSGDAGPRGQPQHF.

This clonotype has at least ten counts. The chain links TRBV7-9 to TRBJ2-7; D is possibly TRBD1 (5 bases). The length of the CDR3 is 15 residues. CDR1 is SEHNR, CDR2 FQNEAQ, per germline (reference sequence). V was cut by 5 bases and J by 3 bases, with 17 bases left in between. This chain's CDR3 is CASSPQGLRIYEQYF. The CDR3 DNA is TGTGCCAGCAGCCCGCAGGGCCTTAGGATCTACGAGCAGTACTTC.

There are many counts of this clonotype. V is TRBV3-1 and J is TRBJ1-5; D perhaps matches TRBD1 (5 bases). The germline V and J ends were trimmed by 2 bases and 3 bases, with 11 bases remaining between them. The CDR3 is 15 residues long. Looked up from germline, CDR1 is LGHDT and CDR2 is YNNKEL (reference sequence). The CDR3 DNA reads as TGTGCCAGCAGCCAAAGGGGACGCTACAATCAGCCCCAGCATTTT. Protein sequence: CASSQRGRYNQPQHF. The full variable domain, completed using reference TRBV3-1 and TRBJ1-5, is DTAVSQTPKYLVTQMGNDKSIKCEQNLGHDTMYWYKQDSKKFLKIMFSYNNKELIINETVPNRFSPKSPDKAHLNLHINSLELGDSAVYFCASSQRGRYNQPQHFGDGTRLSIL.

This clonotype occurred many times. This chain links TRBV7-8 with TRBJ1-4, with TRBD1 as a possible D gene (6 bases). This CDR3 has 14 amino acids. V was clipped by 5 bases and J by 8 bases, with 15 bases between them. CDR1 SGHVS and CDR2 FQNEAQ come from the germline V gene. The DNA for the CDR3 is TGTGCCAGCAGCGCGGACAGTAAACGGGAAAAACTGTTTTTT. Protein sequence: CASSADSKREKLFF.

The sample holds a few counts of this clonotype. The chain recombines TRBV18 with TRBJ1-2; 7 bases line up with TRBD1. CDR3 length: 14 residues. Trimming removed 3 bases from V and 8 bases from J; junction bases left unmatched: 9. The germline V gene has CDR1 KGHSH and CDR2 LQKENI. The CDR3 nucleotides read TGTGCCAGCTCACCGGAGAACAGGGGTGGAGGCTACACCTTC. Translating it yields CASSPENRGGGYTF.